This TCR beta chain appears in the sequencing data of a study of blood T cell repertoires in COVID-19. Across the whole study: Specimens from acute and convalescent COVID-19 originated in the United States, Italy and Spain. T cells, B-cell-depleted T cells, or PBMCs supplied cDNA or gDNA.

This CDR3 is built from 15 residues. Deletions cut 5 bases from V and 4 bases from J, with 17 bases between. Germline V gene lookup returns CDR1 LNHDA and CDR2 SQIVND (reference sequence). Original processing notes: Reference gene primer amplification gave estimated nucleated cell counts. This table comes from immunoSEQ multiplex PCR, and its TCRdb copy is limited to in-frame clones, with some not included. From that table come the V and J calls and clone size; the DNA was used to work out D and trimming. Seen here are 250,000 to 350,000 clones, approximately 80% observed once, and the top ten hold around 4.5%.

This receptor was taken from a woman aged 45 to 65 with active or convalescent COVID-19. V is TRBV19 and J is TRBJ1-2, with D perhaps matching TRBD1 (5 bases). Sequencing input: peripheral blood. CDR3 nucleotides: TGTGCCAGTAGTGGACCCCGGGGCGGGACCTATGGCTACACCTTC. Amino acids: CASSGPRGGTYGYTF.